What follows is one T cell receptor (beta chain) and its context. PCR amplification relied on 60 Vbeta primers (plus 13 Jbeta primers). Here immunoSEQ multiplex PCR was the method, and the copy in TCRdb shows in-frame clones only, minus some. The sample has approximately 190,000 clones. Germline loops: CDR1 MNHEY, CDR2 SVGAGI. CDR3 length equals 15 residues. Deletions cut 4 bases from V and 0 bases from J, with 13 bases between. The record originates from a study of cytomegalovirus exposure and HLA in healthy donors. This receptor was obtained from a man aged 25-45 years in good health and CMV-seronegative. The chain couples TRBV6-5 to TRBJ2-7; D might be TRBD2 (6 bases). The material sequenced was PBMCs. The CDR3 loop is CASSSGTGSSYEQYF. As DNA, the CDR3 is TGTGCCAGCAGTTCCGGGACTGGGAGCTCCTACGAGCAGTACTTC.